This T cell receptor beta chain was observed in a study of OX40 agonist ivuxolimab in advanced cancers. A note on the overall study: Ivuxolimab was an agonistic, fully human IgG2 monoclonal antibody directed against OX40 (CD134), a costimulatory receptor. Patients were allowed to have had prior anti-PD-1, anti-PD-L1 or anti-CTLA-4 therapy, and roughly 40% of the dose-escalation patients had been treated with checkpoint inhibitors. Among the approximately 50 dose-escalation patients, around 19 had hepatocellular carcinoma, roughly 15 melanoma, 9 renal cell carcinoma and 9 head and neck cancer. The dose-escalation cohort was over 70% male with a mean age of around 64 years, ranging from roughly 23 to 85. Intravenous ivuxolimab was administered to patients every 2 weeks at six dose levels: 0.01, 0.1, 0.3, 1.5, 3 and 10 mg/kg. Partial responses occurred in three dose-escalation patients: two with cutaneous melanoma and one with hepatocellular carcinoma. Peripheral TCRbeta sequencing aimed to test whether ivuxolimab altered TCR sequence diversity and caused clonal T-cell expansion. The paper reports the monotherapy dose-escalation portion (N ≈ 52 patients) of the phase I ivuxolimab trial. General conclusions and limits of the study: In partial responders in the 0.1-3.0 mg/kg groups, normalized peripheral clonal expansion was found to be among the lowest, especially among CD8+ T cells. At doses of 0.1 to 3.0 mg/kg, clonal expansion of both CD4+ and CD8+ blood T cells was observed from baseline to week 6. The antigen specificity of the clonally expanded peripheral T cells was not determined. Low levels of normalized T-cell clonal expansion were also seen in some patients who did not respond. After ivuxolimab, more expanded clones were found on average in CD8+ T cells than in CD4+ T cells.

A note on this clone: Which antigen it targets is not known. One base away there is no much larger clone; base qualities are not given.

The trial excluded patients who had a history of autoimmune disease or who were on systemic immunosuppression. Peripheral blood for TCR sequencing was collected from all dose cohorts at baseline, on cycle 4 day 1, and on cycle 7 day 1. Samples came from an open-label, multicenter, first-in-human phase I dose-escalation trial of ivuxolimab. The trial enrolled adults with locally advanced or metastatic head and neck squamous cell, hepatocellular, melanoma or renal cell carcinoma. Before TCR sequencing, CD4+ T cells and CD8+ T cells from peripheral blood were sorted into separate populations. For sequencing of the TCRbeta CDR3 region, genomic DNA was extracted from the sorted cells. TCRbeta CDR3 regions were sequenced using the immunoSEQ Assay. In its TCRdb copy, this immuneACCESS table keeps in-frame sequences only and misses some clones. Where compared with another copy, unresolved V genes explain less than half of these, and the others have no known cause. The sample table contains 48,000 or so clones; only one count was recorded for around nine tenths of them. Less than 7.5% of the sample rests with the top ten.

Via the germline V gene (reference sequence), CDR1 is LNHDA and CDR2 SQIVND. The CDR3, from cysteine to phenylalanine, totals 14 residues. Just CDR3 DNA is preserved here, 42 bases in frame from base 1. Trimming costs V 9 bases and J 3 bases, and their ends lie 17 bases apart. The TCR originated in an adult with an advanced solid tumor such as melanoma, head and neck, liver or kidney cancer. The chain is encoded by TRBV19 joined to TRBJ1-2; TRBD1 might be the D gene, on 5 matching bases. The sequencing here drew on CD4+ or CD8+ T cells sorted from blood, taken in a trial of the OX40 agonist ivuxolimab. The DNA sequence follows: TGTGCCAGCAGATTTCAGGGAACGGACTATGGCTACACCTTC. This codes for CASRFQGTDYGYTF. Full variable domain (CDR3 extended with the reference TRBV19 and TRBJ1-2 proteins): DGGITQSPKYLFRKEGQNVTLSCEQNLNHDAMYWYRQDPGQGLRLIYYSQIVNDFQKGDIAEGYSVSREKKESFPLTVTSAQKNPTAFYLCASRFQGTDYGYTFGSGTRLTVV.